These 17 T cell receptor beta chains were all obtained from the same sample, sequenced in a study of T cells in localized non-small cell lung cancer. The data were produced by immunoSEQ multiplex PCR, yet TCRdb's version contains in-frame clones alone and is incomplete. The table includes tens of thousands of clones, about nine tenths detected once. The sample was peripheral blood mononuclear cells, taken before any cancer treatment. The receptors shown here come from a man aged 40 to 69 with stage III lung adenocarcinoma.

This clone has a handful of counts. V is TRBV5-6 and J is TRBJ2-3; D is tentatively TRBD1 or TRBD2 (5 bases each). V lost 5 bases, J lost 1 base, and 11 bases lay in between. From germline, CDR1 is SGHDT and CDR2 YYEEEE. The CDR3 is 14 amino acids. The CDR3 nucleotides read TGTGCCAGCAGTTGGGACGGGGGCACAGATACGCAGTATTTT. Its translation is CASSWDGGTDTQYF. Based on the CDR3 plus reference TRBV5-6 and TRBJ2-3, the full variable domain is DAGVTQSPTHLIKTRGQQVTLRCSPKSGHDTVSWYQQALGQGPQFIFQYYEEEERQRGNFPDRFSGHQFPNYSSELNVNALLLGDSALYLCASSWDGGTDTQYFGPGTRLTVL.

The chain couples TRBV7-6 to TRBJ2-1, with D possibly TRBD2 on 6 matching bases. The CDR3 length is 14 residues. CDR1 is SGHVS and CDR2 is FNYEAQ in the germline V gene. Trimming cost V 0 bases and J 7 bases, with 10 bases left between them. Here the CDR3 reads CASSLAGGLNEQFF. The DNA of the CDR3 is TGTGCCAGCAGCTTAGCGGGGGGATTGAATGAGCAGTTCTTC.

This sequence joins TRBV4-3 and TRBJ1-6; no definite D call. Germline assignment: CDR1 LGHNA and CDR2 YSLEER. CDR3 length: 15 amino acids. V was shortened by 0 bases and J by 10 bases, with 13 bases between the two germline ends. Written as DNA, the CDR3 is TGCGCCAGCAGCCAAGATGCGTGGACGGGCTCACCCCTCCACTTT. This codes for CASSQDAWTGSPLHF.

The V call is TRBV5-5, the J call TRBJ1-1; the match to TRBD1 covers 8 bases. The V gene end was trimmed by 0 bases and the J gene end by 2 bases; junction bases not matched to a gene: 6. Germline values: CDR1 SGHKS, CDR2 YYEKEE (reference sequence). CDR3 length equals 16 residues. CDR3 residues: CASSLGPDRGNTEAFF. CDR3 nucleotide sequence: TGTGCCAGCAGCTTGGGCCCCGACAGGGGCAACACTGAAGCTTTCTTT.

V usage is TRBV7-9 and J usage is TRBJ2-7; 8 nucleotides match TRBD1. The V segment lost 10 bases and the J segment 3 bases; nucleotides outside the gene matches: 14. Germline V gene data show CDR1 as SEHNR and CDR2 as FQNEAQ (reference sequence). The CDR3 consists of 15 residues. In DNA, the CDR3 is TGTGCCACTGCCCCGGGGACAGGAAAAGACTACGAGCAGTACTTC. It specifies CATAPGTGKDYEQYF. Full variable domain (outside the CDR3, taken from reference TRBV7-9 and TRBJ2-7): DTGVSQNPRHKITKRGQNVTFRCDPISEHNRLYWYRQTLGQGPEFLTYFQNEAQLEKSRLLSDRFSAERPKGSFSTLEIQRTEQGDSAMYLCATAPGTGKDYEQYFGPGTRLTVT.

In its sample, this clone was seen once. The chain recombines TRBV6-5 with TRBJ2-1; 12 bases match TRBD2. This CDR3 contains 13 residues. Germline loops: CDR1 MNHEY, CDR2 SVGAGI. The ends lost 5 bases at V and 9 bases at J; junction bases unmatched: 2. The DNA of the CDR3 is TGTGCCAGCAGTAAACTAGCGGGGGGTGAGCAGTTCTTC. This sequence encodes CASSKLAGGEQFF.

Comments on this clone: Other DNA sequences from this sample encode an identical CDR3 as well. The CDR3 reads CASSGTGTGNTIYF. The DNA of the CDR3 is TGTGCCAGCAGCGGAACAGGGACCGGAAACACCATATATTTT. The V call is TRBV2, the J call TRBJ1-3, with D perhaps TRBD1 (6 bases). This CDR3 has 14 amino acids. Per the germline V gene, CDR1 is SNHLY and CDR2 is FYNNEI. Trimming took 6 bases from V and 4 from J, leaving 13 bases between them.

This clone was seen more than once but under ten times. The chain combines TRBV30 with TRBJ1-6; D is unresolved. CDR1 is GTSNPN and CDR2 is SVGIG in the germline V gene (reference sequence). This CDR3 is built from 12 residues. Trimming cost V 2 bases and J 7 bases, with 6 bases left between them. Written as DNA, the CDR3 is TGTGCCTGGAGTAGTGGGAATTCACCCCTCCACTTT. Its translation is CAWSSGNSPLHF.

V gene TRBV5-1 combines with J gene TRBJ2-7; the match to TRBD1 covers 8 bases. V trimming: 2 bases; J trimming: 6 bases; junction bases outside the gene matches: 7. CDR3 length equals 14 residues. Germline values: CDR1 SGHRS, CDR2 YFSETQ. The CDR3 DNA reads as TGCGCCAGCAGCTTTGGACAGGGCATTGGCGAGCAGTACTTC. It yields the protein CASSFGQGIGEQYF.

This clone was observed a handful of times. The chain couples TRBV21-1 to TRBJ1-3. TRBV21-1 is a recognized pseudogene. The CDR3 extends over 16 amino acids. The CDR3 DNA is TGTGCCAGCAGCAAAGAGGGACGGAGCTCTGGAAACACCATATATTTT. This gives the protein CASSKEGRSSGNTIYF.

The chain combines TRBV6-5 with TRBJ2-2; no reliable D call. The CDR3 has 15 amino acids. V lost 3 bases to trimming and J lost 0 bases, with 8 bases between them. Germline V gene lookup returns CDR1 MNHEY and CDR2 SVGAGI. The chain's CDR3 is CASSYQPSNTGELFF. The CDR3 DNA reads TGTGCCAGCAGTTATCAGCCGTCGAACACCGGGGAGCTGTTTTTT.

The rearrangement links TRBV5-6 to TRBJ1-3; 10 bases fit TRBD1. This CDR3 comprises 16 residues. The ends lost 4 bases at V and 2 bases at J; junction bases unmatched: 6. Germline lookup yields CDR1 SGHDT and CDR2 YYEEEE. The CDR3 region is CASSGTGADTGNTIYF. CDR3 nucleotides: TGTGCCAGCAGCGGGACAGGGGCTGATACTGGAAACACCATATATTTT. Full variable domain (rest looked up from reference TRBV5-6 and TRBJ1-3): DAGVTQSPTHLIKTRGQQVTLRCSPKSGHDTVSWYQQALGQGPQFIFQYYEEEERQRGNFPDRFSGHQFPNYSSELNVNALLLGDSALYLCASSGTGADTGNTIYFGEGSWLTVV.

This clone was seen just once. The chain has TRBV30 and TRBJ1-5, with 9 nucleotides matching TRBD1. The CDR3 totals 16 residues. Germline-derived CDR1 and CDR2 are GTSNPN and SVGIG (reference sequence). V lost 2 bases and J lost 3; bases outside the gene matches: 8. The CDR3 loop is CAWSNPGTGHNQPQHF. The CDR3 DNA follows: TGTGCCTGGAGTAACCCCGGGACAGGGCACAATCAGCCCCAGCATTTT.

The V gene is TRBV27, the J gene TRBJ2-5; 10 bases match TRBD2. The length of the CDR3 is 16 residues. Germline CDR1 and CDR2: MNHEY and SMNVEV (reference sequence). V was pared by 1 base and J by 2 bases, with 4 bases of the junction left unmatched. The CDR3 DNA is TGTGCCAGCAGTTTATTTCCTAGCGGGGGACAAGAGACCCAGTACTTC. Translation: CASSLFPSGGQETQYF.

The chain links TRBV6-5 to TRBJ2-7; 7 nucleotides line up with TRBD1. The CDR3 length is 15 residues. Trimming removed 7 bases from V and 2 bases from J; junction bases left unmatched: 11. The germline V gene encodes CDR1 MNHEY and CDR2 SVGAGI. CDR3 region: CASTHRGRRTYEQYF. DNA of the CDR3: TGTGCCAGCACACACAGGGGTCGCCGGACCTACGAGCAGTACTTC.

The chain couples TRBV5-1 to TRBJ1-1; TRBD1 might be the D (6 bases). Per the germline V gene, CDR1 is SGHRS and CDR2 is YFSETQ. Deletions cut 1 base from V and 4 bases from J, with 14 bases between. The CDR3 has 15 amino acids. The CDR3 DNA reads as TGCGCCAGCAGCTTGTCTCCTACAGGGACCACTGAAGCTTTCTTT. Amino acid sequence: CASSLSPTGTTEAFF.

This chain connects TRBV7-2 to TRBJ2-7, with TRBD1 as a possible D gene (5 bases). The CDR3 spans 13 residues. Trimming shortened V by 6 bases and J by 3 bases, and 12 bases separated the two germline ends. Germline CDR1 reads SGHTA; CDR2 reads FQGNSA. CDR3 amino acids: CASRGQGYYEQYF. In nucleotides, the CDR3 is TGTGCCAGCAGAGGTCAGGGCTACTACGAGCAGTACTTC.